The source of this T cell receptor beta chain is a study of blood T cell repertoires in COVID-19. Turning to the study itself: COVID-19 samples, acute and convalescent, were from the United States, Italy and Spain. T cells, B-cell-depleted T cells, or PBMCs supplied cDNA or gDNA.

The CDR3 is 14 residues long. Germline V lookup: CDR1 KGHSH, CDR2 LQKENI. V lost 2 bases and J 8 bases, leaving 12 bases between the germline ends. Per the original methods: The assay estimated nucleated cells by amplifying reference gene primers. Data came from immunoSEQ multiplex PCR; TCRdb stores just in-frame clones and leaves some out. V, J and clone size reflect that table, while D and trimming were determined from the DNA. The sample shows 130,000 to 150,000 clones, 88% of them seen only once. The V call is TRBV18, the J call TRBJ1-4, with D unclear. Sequenced input: peripheral blood. The origin of this receptor is a man in his 70s with acute or convalescent COVID-19. Written as DNA, the CDR3 is TGTGCCAGCTCACCATTCAGGTCTGAAGAAAAACTGTTTTTT. It codes for CASSPFRSEEKLFF.